These 19 T cell receptor beta chains originate from one sample sequenced in a study of vaccination and CD4 T cells after COVID-19. As to treatment: approximately 9-day PBMC culture with coronavirus spike peptide pools or control peptides (ViraFEST assay). These TCRs are of unknown antigen specificity. Researchers used the Oncomine TCR Beta short-read assay to sequence DNA from cultured CD4+ T cells. TCRdb re-called the PCR reads through MiXCR, storing one row per CDR3 protein. Of some 20,000 distinct CDR3 sequences listed, around two fifths are singletons. The sequences come from CD4+ T cells from blood, cultured in vitro, collected after SARS-CoV-2 vaccination. The receptors originated from a human donor who had recovered from COVID-19.

This clonotype was counted between two and nine times. The chain joins TRBV20-1 to TRBJ2-5, with D perhaps TRBD2 (5 bases). The V end was cut by 5 bases, the J end by 2 bases, with 15 bases between. There are 14 residues in the CDR3. Looked up from germline, CDR1 is DFQATT and CDR2 is SNEGSKA (reference sequence). The CDR3 nucleotides read TGCAGTGCTTTCCGAGGGCAGGAACAAGAGACCCAGTACTTC. This sequence encodes CSAFRGQEQETQYF.

J is TRBJ2-7 and V is TRBV10-1, with 7 bases identical to TRBD2. This CDR3 spans 12 amino acids. V was pared by 8 bases and J by 6 bases, with 7 bases of the junction left unmatched. Germline assignment: CDR1 WNHNN and CDR2 SYGVQD (reference sequence). Written as DNA, the CDR3 is TGCGCCAGCGGACACTCTAGCGGCGAGCAGTACTTC. It encodes CASGHSSGEQYF.

There are a few counts of this clonotype. CDR3 amino acids: CATLKQGRETQYF. As DNA, the CDR3 is TGTGCCACCTTGAAACAGGGGAGAGAGACCCAGTACTTC. The V and J genes are TRBV28 and TRBJ2-5; 7 positions agree with TRBD1. The trim removed 10 bases at V and 4 bases at J, leaving 9 bases unmatched. The CDR3 length is 13 residues. The germline V gene encodes CDR1 MDHEN and CDR2 SYDVKM.

V and J are TRBV7-3 and TRBJ1-1; no definite D call. Per the germline V gene, CDR1 is SGHTA and CDR2 is FQGTGA. The CDR3 length is 14 residues. V lost 1 base and J lost 0, with 6 bases in between. CDR3 sequence: CASSLNAVNTEAFF. CDR3 nucleotide sequence: TGTGCCAGCAGCTTAAACGCGGTGAACACTGAAGCTTTCTTT.

V gene TRBV4-2 combines with J gene TRBJ1-2; D is ambiguous. Germline-derived CDR1 and CDR2 are LGHNA and YNFKEQ. Trimming left V 2 bases short and J 4 bases short, with 11 bases between. This CDR3 is built from 14 residues. CDR3: CASSQLWAPYGYTF. In DNA form, the CDR3 reads TGTGCCAGCAGCCAACTCTGGGCCCCCTATGGCTACACCTTC.

This clonotype is medium-sized within its sample. The chain joins TRBV20-1 to TRBJ1-2; 8 bases are a match to TRBD1. CDR1 DFQATT and CDR2 SNEGSKA come from the germline V gene (reference sequence). The CDR3 has 13 amino acids. V trimming: 3 bases; J trimming: 6 bases; junction bases outside the gene matches: 6. The CDR3 DNA follows: TGCAGTGCTAGGCAGGGACAGGCGAATGGCTACACCTTC. Amino acids: CSARQGQANGYTF.

The genes are TRBV7-2 and TRBJ1-5; D is ambiguous. The V end was cut by 4 bases, the J end by 4 bases, with 8 bases between. The CDR3 loop spans 13 amino acids. Germline V lookup: CDR1 SGHTA, CDR2 FQGNSA. The CDR3 sequence: CASSYNPNQPQHF. CDR3 in DNA: TGTGCCAGCAGCTATAACCCTAATCAGCCCCAGCATTTT.

The V gene is TRBV24-1, the J gene TRBJ1-2; D ambiguous. Between the trimmed V and J ends, which lost 1 base and 8 bases, there was a span of 10 bases. Looked up from germline, CDR1 is KGHDR and CDR2 is SFDVKD. The CDR3 covers 13 residues. The CDR3 spells CATSDFSSAGYTF. CDR3 bases: TGTGCCACCAGTGATTTCAGTTCGGCGGGCTACACCTTC.

The gene calls are TRBV11-3 and TRBJ2-2; 8 bases match TRBD1. The germline V gene has CDR1 SGHNT and CDR2 YENEEA. CDR3 length: 14 residues. Unmatched junction bases numbered 5, after V lost 5 bases and J lost 6 bases. CDR3 sequence: CASSPRTGSGELFF. CDR3 in DNA: TGTGCCAGCAGCCCCCGGACAGGGTCCGGGGAGCTGTTTTTT.

The J gene is TRBJ2-7, the V gene TRBV6-1; 8 bases agree with TRBD1. The CDR3 has 14 residues. The junction had 5 bases not matched to a gene; V was cut back by 5 bases and J by 2 bases. Germline V gives CDR1 MNHNS, CDR2 SASEGT. This chain's CDR3 is CASSTRGRPYEQYF. In DNA form, the CDR3 reads TGTGCCAGCAGTACCAGGGGGCGACCCTACGAGCAGTACTTC.

The gene calls are TRBV6-1 and TRBJ2-7; D is possibly TRBD1 (5 bases). Germline values: CDR1 MNHNS, CDR2 SASEGT. The CDR3 sequence is 14 residues long. V was cut by 6 bases and J by 0 bases, with 12 bases left in between. CDR3 bases: TGTGCCAGCAGAACGACAGTCCTCTCCTACGAGCAGTACTTC. This encodes CASRTTVLSYEQYF.

This clonotype was found a few times. This chain joins TRBV6-1 and TRBJ2-7; TRBD2 agrees at 8 bases. The ends lost 6 bases at V and 2 bases at J; junction bases unmatched: 3. Germline V CDR1 and CDR2: MNHNS, SASEGT. There are 13 residues in the CDR3. CDR3 in amino acids: CASRTSGTYEQYF. CDR3 nucleotides: TGTGCCAGCAGAACTAGCGGAACCTACGAGCAGTACTTC.

This chain joins TRBV12-3 or TRBV12-4 and TRBJ2-7; no firm D call. V was cut by 4 bases and J by 6 bases, with 16 bases left in between. This CDR3 is built from 14 residues. The CDR3 sequence: CASSSPPRISEQYF. CDR3 nucleotide sequence: TGTGCCAGCAGTTCGCCACCCAGGATCTCCGAGCAGTACTTC.

This clonotype has just a few counts. The chain recombines TRBV20-1 with TRBJ2-3; 8 bases agree with TRBD1. This CDR3 region has 14 residues. The J segment lost 4 bases and the V segment lost 2 bases, leaving 5 bases of the junction unmatched. Germline V lookup: CDR1 DFQATT, CDR2 SNEGSKA (reference sequence). CDR3 bases: TGCAGTGCTAGAACGGGACAGGTCGCAGATACGCAGTATTTT. Translation gives CSARTGQVADTQYF.

The V gene is TRBV6-1, the J gene TRBJ1-5, with TRBD1 matching over 9 bases. CDR1 MNHNS and CDR2 SASEGT come from the germline V gene. The CDR3 contains 16 residues. Trimming removed 0 bases from V and 7 bases from J; junction bases left unmatched: 7. The CDR3 protein is CASSEATTGGRQPQHF. The CDR3 bases are TGTGCCAGCAGTGAAGCCACCACAGGGGGCCGACAGCCCCAGCATTTT.

This clonotype was counted a few times. J is TRBJ2-5 and V is TRBV20-1; D uncertain. Germline CDR1 reads DFQATT; CDR2 reads SNEGSKA (reference sequence). V lost 3 bases and J lost 5, with 7 bases in between. This CDR3 region has 11 residues. The CDR3 loop reads CSARAWETQYF. In DNA, the CDR3 is TGCAGTGCTAGGGCCTGGGAGACCCAGTACTTC.

This chain joins TRBV20-1 and TRBJ2-6, with D possibly TRBD1 on 6 matching bases. Germline V gives CDR1 DFQATT, CDR2 SNEGSKA (reference sequence). CDR3 length: 15 amino acids. V was trimmed by 7 bases and J by 0 bases, leaving 13 bases between them. The CDR3 DNA reads TGCAGTGGACCGGACAGTACCTCTGGGGCCAACGTCCTGACTTTC. Translation gives CSGPDSTSGANVLTF.

This clonotype was observed a few times. The rearrangement uses TRBV19 and TRBJ1-2, with D perhaps TRBD1 (5 bases). The CDR3 length is 19 residues. V was clipped by 5 bases and J by 1 base, with 26 bases between them. CDR1 and CDR2 from the germline V gene are LNHDA and SQIVND (reference sequence). The CDR3 DNA reads TGTGCCAGTAGTGCACTGACAGCAATGATCTCCGACCTTAACTATGGCTACACCTTC. It encodes CASSALTAMISDLNYGYTF.

As concerns this clonotype: An end of the junction does not agree with germline; a read error may underlie this. The chain employs TRBV7-9 and TRBJ1-1, with D hard to call. The germline gives CDR1 SEHNR, CDR2 FQNEAQ (reference sequence). The CDR3 runs to 13 residues. CDR3 in DNA: TGTGCCAGCAACTTAGCAGGAAACACTGAAGCTTTCTTT. Translation: CASNLAGNTEAFF.